The 18 T cell receptor beta chains reported below all come from one sample, sequenced in a study of CD8 T cells in ankylosing spondylitis. No antigen has been identified for these receptors. Study observations and caveats: Within ankylosing spondylitis blood, a TCR beta motif made up of under 10 highly homologous variants appeared to be characteristic.

From the 5' RACE reads, TCRdb called clonotypes with MiXCR, one entry per CDR3 protein. The table has fewer than 400,000 distinct CDR3 sequences, roughly 8% seen once. Input material: blood, either unsorted or a sorted T cell fraction (not recorded which). The receptor set was obtained from a male donor with ankylosing spondylitis.

In this sample, this clonotype turned up many times. V is TRBV7-2 and J is TRBJ2-7; D is uncertain. V shed 1 base and J shed 2 bases, with 12 bases lying between them. CDR1 and CDR2 from the germline V gene are SGHTA and FQGNSA. The CDR3 extends over 15 amino acids. The CDR3 here is CASSLVGTGTYEQYF. For the CDR3, the DNA is TGTGCCAGCAGCTTAGTGGGAACGGGTACCTACGAGCAGTACTTC.

This clonotype came up a few times. The chain is built from TRBV30 and TRBJ2-2, with D possibly matching TRBD1 (5 bases). Germline V gives CDR1 GTSNPN, CDR2 SVGIG (reference sequence). Trimming pared 3 bases from V and 3 bases from J, leaving 11 bases between. The CDR3 totals 14 residues. CDR3 loop: CAWRGPDYTGELFF. The CDR3 DNA is TGTGCCTGGAGGGGGCCAGATTACACCGGGGAGCTGTTTTTT.

This clonotype was detected only a few times. The V gene is TRBV12-3 or TRBV12-4, the J gene TRBJ2-1; tentative D call: TRBD2 (6 bases). The CDR3 sequence is 16 residues long. V lost 0 bases and J lost 2, with 11 bases in between. The CDR3 loop reads CASSLAGTFTYNEQFF. The CDR3 nucleotides read TGTGCCAGCAGTTTAGCCGGGACTTTCACCTACAATGAGCAGTTCTTC.

V is TRBV10-3 and J is TRBJ2-7; D is undetermined. This CDR3 region has 15 residues. V was cut by 0 bases and J by 3 bases, with 12 bases left in between. The germline V gene encodes CDR1 ENHRY and CDR2 SYGVKD. CDR3 nucleotide sequence: TGTGCCATCAGTGAGTCAACGGGCCTGTTCTACGAGCAGTACTTC. Translation: CAISESTGLFYEQYF.

This clonotype was seen ten or more times. This chain joins TRBV20-1 and TRBJ2-3; TRBD2 matches 7 bases. The CDR3 has 13 amino acids. The ends lost 3 bases at V and 2 bases at J; junction bases unmatched: 2. The germline V gene encodes CDR1 DFQATT and CDR2 SNEGSKA (reference sequence). CDR3 protein: CSASGTTTDTQYF. The CDR3, as DNA: TGCAGTGCTAGTGGGACTACCACAGATACGCAGTATTTT.

In its sample, this clonotype was seen a few times. The V and J genes are TRBV20-1 and TRBJ2-2; 9 bases align to TRBD2. Per the germline V gene, CDR1 is DFQATT and CDR2 is SNEGSKA (reference sequence). The V segment lost 6 bases and the J segment 3 bases; nucleotides outside the gene matches: 11. This CDR3 has 16 amino acids. DNA of the CDR3: TGCAGTGCCAAGAGGGCGGGACTAGCTTACACCGGGGAGCTGTTTTTT. Its protein is CSAKRAGLAYTGELFF.

The rearrangement uses TRBV5-6 and TRBJ1-1; D is unresolved. Germline-derived CDR1 and CDR2 are SGHDT and YYEEEE. CDR3 length equals 15 residues. Trimming took 0 bases from V and 1 from J, leaving 10 bases between them. Written as DNA, the CDR3 is TGTGCCAGCAGCTTGGTCGTTTCCCGGAACACTGAAGCTTTCTTT. It yields the protein CASSLVVSRNTEAFF.

Only a few counts were recorded for this clonotype. This chain joins TRBV20-1 and TRBJ1-5; weak D call: TRBD1 (6 bases). V shed 0 bases and J shed 4 bases, with 16 bases lying between them. Germline CDR1 and CDR2: DFQATT and SNEGSKA (reference sequence). This CDR3 has 16 amino acids. In nucleotides, the CDR3 is TGCAGTGCTAGAGATCCCCGGGGGGGCGGGAATCAGCCCCAGCATTTT. Its translation: CSARDPRGGGNQPQHF.

The chain couples TRBV20-1 to TRBJ2-3; D might be TRBD2 (5 bases). V was pared by 2 bases and J by 1 base, with 10 bases between. From germline, CDR1 is DFQATT and CDR2 SNEGSKA (reference sequence). The length of the CDR3 is 14 residues. CDR3 sequence reads: CSARPRTRTDTQYF. The CDR3, as DNA: TGCAGTGCTAGACCCCGGACTCGCACAGATACGCAGTATTTT.

This clonotype was counted a few times. The chain combines TRBV28 with TRBJ2-7; maybe TRBD1 (6 bases). Trimming took 7 bases from V and 7 from J, leaving 20 bases between them. The germline V gene encodes CDR1 MDHEN and CDR2 SYDVKM. The CDR3 is 14 amino acids. The CDR3 reads CASTNPGQLGEQYF. In DNA form, the CDR3 reads TGTGCCAGCACCAATCCGGGACAACTAGGGGAGCAGTACTTC. Complete variable domain (other parts from reference TRBV28 and TRBJ2-7): DVKVTQSSRYLVKRTGEKVFLECVQDMDHENMFWYRQDPGLGLRLIYFSYDVKMKEKGDIPEGYSVSREKKERFSLILESASTNQTSMYLCASTNPGQLGEQYFGPGTRLTVT.

This clonotype was seen at least ten times. This chain links TRBV5-1 with TRBJ1-5; tentatively, D is TRBD1 (5 bases). Germline loops: CDR1 SGHRS, CDR2 YFSETQ. V was shortened by 3 bases and J by 1 base, with 11 bases between the two germline ends. The CDR3 spans 15 residues. The CDR3 DNA reads TGCGCCAGCAGCTGGGGCCTAGGGAGCAATCAGCCCCAGCATTTT. It translates to CASSWGLGSNQPQHF.

This clonotype showed up many times. The rearrangement joins TRBV20-1 to TRBJ2-7; D remains unclear. Germline V gives CDR1 DFQATT, CDR2 SNEGSKA (reference sequence). Trimming removed 3 bases from V and 3 bases from J, with 12 bases in between. This CDR3 is 13 amino acids long. CDR3 sequence (DNA): TGCAGTGCTAGCACCGCAAGCTACTACGAGCAGTACTTC. This encodes CSASTASYYEQYF.

The chain uses TRBV7-8 and TRBJ1-1; TRBD1 agrees at 8 bases. Germline-derived CDR1 and CDR2 are SGHVS and FQNEAQ. This CDR3 has 14 amino acids. Trimming took 1 base from V and 3 from J; bases not matched to a gene: 1. The CDR3 region has the DNA TGTGCCAGCAGCTTAGGGACAGGGTACACTGAAGCTTTCTTT. As protein: CASSLGTGYTEAFF.

This clonotype has a handful of counts. The rearrangement links TRBV18 to TRBJ2-1, with 8 bases lining up with TRBD1. J was trimmed by 8 bases and V by 4 bases; bases with no gene match: 10. The CDR3 consists of 15 residues. Germline assignment: CDR1 KGHSH and CDR2 LQKENI. CDR3 sequence: CASSQDRAPGDEQFF. In DNA, the CDR3 is TGTGCCAGCTCACAGGACAGGGCCCCGGGAGATGAGCAGTTCTTC.

This sequence joins TRBV24-1 and TRBJ2-2; possibly TRBD1 for D (5 bases). Trimming cost V 7 bases and J 3 bases, with 8 bases left between them. The germline CDR1 and CDR2 sequences are KGHDR and SFDVKD. The length of the CDR3 is 13 residues. CDR3 DNA sequence: TGTGCCACCAGAGACAGAGACACCGGGGAGCTGTTTTTT. Translated: CATRDRDTGELFF.

This clonotype came up a few times. This rearrangement joins TRBV20-1 to TRBJ2-3; TRBD2 might be the D (6 bases). The CDR3 has 14 residues. Trimming shortened V by 6 bases and J by 0 bases, and 13 bases separated the two germline ends. Germline assignment: CDR1 DFQATT and CDR2 SNEGSKA (reference sequence). This CDR3 reads CSAPTRSSTDTQYF. The CDR3 nucleotides are TGCAGTGCCCCGACTAGATCCAGCACAGATACGCAGTATTTT.

V gene TRBV7-6 combines with J gene TRBJ2-7; 7 bases are a match to TRBD1. The CDR3 is 15 amino acids. Per germline, CDR1 SGHVS and CDR2 FNYEAQ. The V and J ends lost 3 bases and 0 bases, in that order; junction bases with no gene match: 5. The CDR3 reads CASSFDRDISYEQYF. Written as DNA, the CDR3 is TGTGCCAGCAGCTTTGACAGGGACATCTCCTACGAGCAGTACTTC.

This clonotype was recorded at least ten times. The V call is TRBV12-3 or TRBV12-4, the J call TRBJ1-1; D not certain. This CDR3 region has 13 residues. Trimming pared 6 bases from V and 2 bases from J, leaving 10 bases between. CDR3 DNA sequence: TGTGCCAGCAGCCCAACATCTAACACTGAAGCTTTCTTT. Translated: CASSPTSNTEAFF.